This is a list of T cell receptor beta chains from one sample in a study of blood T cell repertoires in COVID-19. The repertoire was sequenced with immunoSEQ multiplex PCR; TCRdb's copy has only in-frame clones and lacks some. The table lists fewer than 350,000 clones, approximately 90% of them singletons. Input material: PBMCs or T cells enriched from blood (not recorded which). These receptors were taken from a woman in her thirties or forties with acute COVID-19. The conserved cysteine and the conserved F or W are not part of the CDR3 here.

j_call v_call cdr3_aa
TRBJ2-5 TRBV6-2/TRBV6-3 ASSPVFQETQY
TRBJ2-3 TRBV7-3 ASSPSSGILDTQY
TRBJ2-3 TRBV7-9 ASSLESTQY
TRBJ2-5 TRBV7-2 ASSLGAGRGLETQY
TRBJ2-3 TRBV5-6 ASSSTGGKTDTQY
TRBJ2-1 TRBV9 ASSVEVIAGGYNEQF
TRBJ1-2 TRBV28 ASNVGQGYGYT
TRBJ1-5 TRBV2 ASEGRNAQH
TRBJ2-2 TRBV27 ASSLQLAANTGELF
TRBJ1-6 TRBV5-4 ASSKGAEPSYNSPLH
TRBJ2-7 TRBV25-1 ARGAPK
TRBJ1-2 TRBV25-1 ASSEEGTNYGYT
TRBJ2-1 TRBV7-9 ASSPALAYNEQF
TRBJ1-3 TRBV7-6 ASSLAEGPSGNTIY
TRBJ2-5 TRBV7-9 ASSQDGLGQETQY
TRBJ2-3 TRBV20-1 SARPRDTQY
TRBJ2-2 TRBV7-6 ASSLAKGSRSTGELF
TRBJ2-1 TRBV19 ASPGTPEGGNEQF
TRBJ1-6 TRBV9 ASSATQGFPGSPLH
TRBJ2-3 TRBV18 ASRSSGSTDTQY
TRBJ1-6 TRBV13 ASSFFMKSGYNSPLH
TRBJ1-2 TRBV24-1 ATEDSERDYGYT
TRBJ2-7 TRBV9 ASSPREGGNYEQY
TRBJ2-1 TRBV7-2 ASSSGLAPEEQF
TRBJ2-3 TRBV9 ASSGEGRRTDTQY
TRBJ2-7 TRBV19 ASSIEDRGSYEQY
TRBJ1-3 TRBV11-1 ASQDRGIAGNTIY
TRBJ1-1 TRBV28 ASSPQGQVNTEAF
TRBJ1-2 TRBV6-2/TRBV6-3 ASSPSGSQTGYT
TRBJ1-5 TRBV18 ASSLSRGWNQPQH
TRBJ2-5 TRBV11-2 ASSLDGLPSGGETQY
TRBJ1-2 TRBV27 ASRRDSSYGYT
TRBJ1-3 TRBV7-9 ASSLEVQGADGNTIY
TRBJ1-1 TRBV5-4 ASSFFGGNTEAF
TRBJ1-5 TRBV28 ASSLVQGGQPQH
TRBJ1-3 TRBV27 ASSPQRQGPGNTIY
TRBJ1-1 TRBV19 ASMFFSTGRTEAF
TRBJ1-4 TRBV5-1 ASSGTGGRGEKLF
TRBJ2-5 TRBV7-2 ASSLEGRVSHQETQY
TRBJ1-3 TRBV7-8 ASSLVDGIINTIY